A selection of T cell receptor beta chains follows, all from one sample in a study of blood T cell repertoires in COVID-19. The assay was immunoSEQ multiplex PCR, and TCRdb's table has in-frame clones only and misses some. The sample contains fewer than 150,000 clones, around 84% of which appear only once. The sequencing input was peripheral blood. The receptors were sampled from a woman in her 40s with acute or convalescent COVID-19. The CDR3 runs from the conserved cysteine through the conserved F or W. Fields, in order: J gene, CDR3 length, D gene, V gene, clone size, CDR3 DNA, CDR3 protein. D genes are given only for firm matches. Some rows mark clone size as missing; the rest say once, few, many or name a class of expanded clone.

j_call: TRBJ1-2; cdr3_length: 14; d_call: TRBD1; v_call: TRBV19; clone_size: once; cdr3_nt: TGTGCCAGTAAGGACAGGGACAGGGTGGATGGCTACACCTTC; cdr3_aa: CASKDRDRVDGYTF
j_call: TRBJ2-3; cdr3_length: 16; d_call: TRBD2; v_call: TRBV3-1/TRBV3-2; clone_size: .; cdr3_nt: TGTGCCAGCAGCCATCGGGGAGCGGGGGGCACAGATACGCAGTATTTT; cdr3_aa: CASSHRGAGGTDTQYF
j_call: TRBJ2-7; cdr3_length: 13; d_call: TRBD2; v_call: TRBV30; clone_size: .; cdr3_nt: TGTGCCTGCACACCGGGACTAGGCTACGAGCAGTACTTC; cdr3_aa: CACTPGLGYEQYF
j_call: TRBJ1-2; cdr3_length: 13; d_call: .; v_call: TRBV5-6; clone_size: .; cdr3_nt: TGTGCCAGCAGCTTGACAGGTCCAGGGGGCTACACCTTC; cdr3_aa: CASSLTGPGGYTF
j_call: TRBJ2-1; cdr3_length: 15; d_call: TRBD2; v_call: TRBV3-1/TRBV3-2; clone_size: .; cdr3_nt: TGTGCCAGCAGCCTGTTAGCGGGGGGGCGTGGTGAGCAGTTCTTC; cdr3_aa: CASSLLAGGRGEQFF
j_call: TRBJ2-3; cdr3_length: 13; d_call: TRBD1; v_call: TRBV24-1; clone_size: .; cdr3_nt: TGTGCCACCGGGACAGGGGTCGGAGATACGCAGTATTTT; cdr3_aa: CATGTGVGDTQYF
j_call: TRBJ2-3; cdr3_length: 16; d_call: TRBD2; v_call: TRBV11-3; clone_size: few; cdr3_nt: TGTGCCAGCAGCCCTAGCGGGGGCGTGGGGACAGATACGCAGTATTTT; cdr3_aa: CASSPSGGVGTDTQYF
j_call: TRBJ2-2; cdr3_length: 16; d_call: TRBD2; v_call: TRBV5-1; clone_size: .; cdr3_nt: TGCGCCAGCAGCCTACTAGCGGGGGTGAACACCGGGGAGCTGTTTTTT; cdr3_aa: CASSLLAGVNTGELFF
j_call: TRBJ2-2; cdr3_length: 15; d_call: TRBD2; v_call: TRBV6-5; clone_size: .; cdr3_nt: TGTGCCAGCAGTTTAGCGGGGATCAACACCGGGGAGCTGTTTTTT; cdr3_aa: CASSLAGINTGELFF
j_call: TRBJ1-5; cdr3_length: 19; d_call: TRBD1; v_call: TRBV10-3; clone_size: .; cdr3_nt: TGTGCCATCAGTGGGGACATCACAGGGGGCGCGGGAGGCAATCAGCCCCAGCATTTT; cdr3_aa: CAISGDITGGAGGNQPQHF
j_call: TRBJ2-3; cdr3_length: 16; d_call: TRBD2; v_call: TRBV7-9; clone_size: .; cdr3_nt: TGTGCCAGCAGCTTGGGACTAGCGGGGGGCACAGATACGCAGTATTTT; cdr3_aa: CASSLGLAGGTDTQYF
j_call: TRBJ1-2; cdr3_length: 14; d_call: TRBD1; v_call: TRBV5-1; clone_size: .; cdr3_nt: TGCGCCAGCAGCTTAGTGACAGGGGTTAAGGGCTACACCTTC; cdr3_aa: CASSLVTGVKGYTF
j_call: TRBJ1-1; cdr3_length: 15; d_call: .; v_call: TRBV9; clone_size: .; cdr3_nt: TGTGCCAGCAGCGTAAATGGCGGGGTGGGCACTGAAGCTTTCTTT; cdr3_aa: CASSVNGGVGTEAFF
j_call: TRBJ1-2; cdr3_length: 14; d_call: .; v_call: TRBV4-3; clone_size: .; cdr3_nt: TGCGCCAGCAGCCAGTTAGGAGATAACTATGGCTACACCTTC; cdr3_aa: CASSQLGDNYGYTF
j_call: TRBJ1-3; cdr3_length: 15; d_call: .; v_call: TRBV7-8; clone_size: .; cdr3_nt: TGTGCCAGCAGCCACGGGAGTTTCTCTGGAAACACCATATATTTT; cdr3_aa: CASSHGSFSGNTIYF
j_call: TRBJ1-4; cdr3_length: 15; d_call: .; v_call: TRBV11-2; clone_size: once; cdr3_nt: TGTGCCAGCAGCGATTTCAGGGGATCGGGTGAAAAACTGTTTTTT; cdr3_aa: CASSDFRGSGEKLFF
j_call: TRBJ2-5; cdr3_length: 15; d_call: TRBD2; v_call: TRBV2; clone_size: .; cdr3_nt: TGTGCCAGCAGACCCCAGAGCGGGGGGGAAAGGACCCAGTACTTC; cdr3_aa: CASRPQSGGERTQYF
j_call: TRBJ1-5; cdr3_length: 14; d_call: .; v_call: TRBV6-5; clone_size: .; cdr3_nt: TGTGCCAGCAGCCCCTTTCAGGGGAATCAGCCCCAGCATTTT; cdr3_aa: CASSPFQGNQPQHF
j_call: TRBJ1-4; cdr3_length: 18; d_call: TRBD1; v_call: TRBV2; clone_size: .; cdr3_nt: TGTGCCAGCAGTGAAGTACCACAGGGGGCAGGGGTAGATGAAAAACTGTTTTTT; cdr3_aa: CASSEVPQGAGVDEKLFF
j_call: TRBJ1-3; cdr3_length: 15; d_call: TRBD1; v_call: TRBV5-5; clone_size: .; cdr3_nt: TGTGCCAGCAGCTTGGCCAGGGGGCCTGGAAACACCATATATTTT; cdr3_aa: CASSLARGPGNTIYF
j_call: TRBJ1-5; cdr3_length: 15; d_call: TRBD1; v_call: TRBV6-2/TRBV6-3; clone_size: once; cdr3_nt: TGTGCCAGCAGCGCCGCGGGGACAGTCGACCAGCCCCAGCATTTT; cdr3_aa: CASSAAGTVDQPQHF
j_call: TRBJ1-1; cdr3_length: 14; d_call: .; v_call: TRBV6-1; clone_size: .; cdr3_nt: TGTGCCAGCTGGGGAGGCACGCGGGGCACTGAAGCTTTCTTT; cdr3_aa: CASWGGTRGTEAFF
j_call: TRBJ2-7; cdr3_length: 14; d_call: .; v_call: TRBV7-2; clone_size: .; cdr3_nt: TGTGCCAGCAGCTCGTTTCGTATCTCCTACGAGCAGTACTTC; cdr3_aa: CASSSFRISYEQYF
j_call: TRBJ1-4; cdr3_length: 12; d_call: .; v_call: TRBV2; clone_size: .; cdr3_nt: TGTGCCAGCGTACCGGGGAATGAAAAACTGTTTTTT; cdr3_aa: CASVPGNEKLFF
j_call: TRBJ1-1; cdr3_length: 14; d_call: .; v_call: TRBV3-1/TRBV3-2; clone_size: .; cdr3_nt: TGTGCCAGCAGCCCCCAGGTGAGGAACACTGAAGCTTTCTTT; cdr3_aa: CASSPQVRNTEAFF
j_call: TRBJ1-2; cdr3_length: 12; d_call: .; v_call: TRBV9; clone_size: .; cdr3_nt: TGTGCCAGCAGCGGGACAGTCTATGGCTACACCTTC; cdr3_aa: CASSGTVYGYTF
j_call: TRBJ1-2; cdr3_length: 15; d_call: TRBD1; v_call: TRBV9; clone_size: many; cdr3_nt: TGTGCCAGCAGCGTAGGGGCAGGGGGAAACTATGGCTACACCTTC; cdr3_aa: CASSVGAGGNYGYTF
j_call: TRBJ1-1; cdr3_length: 16; d_call: TRBD1; v_call: TRBV14; clone_size: .; cdr3_nt: TGTGCCAGCAGCCAAGATTTGGGGACAGTGAACACTGAAGCTTTCTTT; cdr3_aa: CASSQDLGTVNTEAFF
j_call: TRBJ1-2; cdr3_length: 12; d_call: .; v_call: TRBV9; clone_size: .; cdr3_nt: TGTGCCAGCAGCGTCCAAAACTATGGCTACACCTTC; cdr3_aa: CASSVQNYGYTF
j_call: TRBJ1-5; cdr3_length: 18; d_call: TRBD1; v_call: TRBV27; clone_size: .; cdr3_nt: TGTGCCAGCAGTACCGCCGGGACAGGCACCTATAGCAATCAGCCCCAGCATTTT; cdr3_aa: CASSTAGTGTYSNQPQHF
j_call: TRBJ1-3; cdr3_length: 16; d_call: .; v_call: TRBV15; clone_size: .; cdr3_nt: TGTGCCACCAGCAGAGATTTACGGGACTCTGGAAACACCATATATTTT; cdr3_aa: CATSRDLRDSGNTIYF
j_call: TRBJ1-3; cdr3_length: 18; d_call: .; v_call: TRBV5-3; clone_size: few; cdr3_nt: TGTGCCAGAACCCACCACCCATATGCAGATGTGACAAGAAACACCATATATTTT; cdr3_aa: CARTHHPYADVTRNTIYF
j_call: TRBJ1-3; cdr3_length: 14; d_call: TRBD1; v_call: TRBV4-2; clone_size: few; cdr3_nt: TGTGCCAGCAGCCGGACAGGGGCTGGAAACACCATATATTTT; cdr3_aa: CASSRTGAGNTIYF
j_call: TRBJ2-7; cdr3_length: 17; d_call: TRBD1; v_call: TRBV4-3; clone_size: .; cdr3_nt: TGCGCCAGCAGCCAGGGTATTCTACAGGGGAGCTCCTACGAGCAGTACTTC; cdr3_aa: CASSQGILQGSSYEQYF
j_call: TRBJ2-7; cdr3_length: 15; d_call: .; v_call: TRBV7-2; clone_size: .; cdr3_nt: TGTGCCAGCAGCCTGACAGGGTGGGGAGGCTACGAGCAGTACTTC; cdr3_aa: CASSLTGWGGYEQYF
j_call: TRBJ2-5; cdr3_length: 12; d_call: .; v_call: TRBV5-1; clone_size: .; cdr3_nt: TGCGCCAGCAGCTTGTCACAAGAGACCCAGTACTTC; cdr3_aa: CASSLSQETQYF
j_call: TRBJ1-5; cdr3_length: 17; d_call: TRBD1; v_call: TRBV6-6; clone_size: .; cdr3_nt: TGTGCCAGCAGTCACCGGGACAGGGGGCTTAGCAATCAGCCCCAGCATTTT; cdr3_aa: CASSHRDRGLSNQPQHF
j_call: TRBJ1-2; cdr3_length: 13; d_call: .; v_call: TRBV7-8; clone_size: .; cdr3_nt: TGTGCCAGCAGCTACAATGTAGAGGTTGGCTACACCTTC; cdr3_aa: CASSYNVEVGYTF
j_call: TRBJ1-5; cdr3_length: 13; d_call: .; v_call: TRBV18; clone_size: few; cdr3_nt: TGTGCCAGCTCTCTTTGGGAGAATCAGCCCCAGCATTTT; cdr3_aa: CASSLWENQPQHF
j_call: TRBJ1-2; cdr3_length: 14; d_call: TRBD1; v_call: TRBV5-1; clone_size: .; cdr3_nt: TGCGCCAGCAGCCGGGACAGTTCTAACTATGGCTACACCTTC; cdr3_aa: CASSRDSSNYGYTF
j_call: TRBJ1-2; cdr3_length: 14; d_call: TRBD1; v_call: TRBV19; clone_size: .; cdr3_nt: TGTGCCAGTAGTATAGGGGACAGGGTTTATGGCTACACCTTC; cdr3_aa: CASSIGDRVYGYTF
j_call: TRBJ2-2; cdr3_length: 15; d_call: TRBD2; v_call: TRBV19; clone_size: .; cdr3_nt: TGTGCCAGTGGGAGGCGGGGGAAGGACACCGGGGAGCTGTTTTTT; cdr3_aa: CASGRRGKDTGELFF
j_call: TRBJ1-2; cdr3_length: 12; d_call: TRBD1; v_call: TRBV7-2; clone_size: .; cdr3_nt: TGTGCCAGCAGCTACAGGGGGGGTGGCTACACCTTC; cdr3_aa: CASSYRGGGYTF
j_call: TRBJ2-2; cdr3_length: 15; d_call: .; v_call: TRBV6-5; clone_size: once; cdr3_nt: TGTGCCAGCAGCCTTGGACAGATAGGATACGGGGAGCCGTTTTTT; cdr3_aa: CASSLGQIGYGEPFF
j_call: TRBJ1-3; cdr3_length: 18; d_call: .; v_call: TRBV11-2; clone_size: .; cdr3_nt: TGTGCCAGCAGCTTAGGAGGAATTGGAAACTTCTATGGAAACACCATATATTTT; cdr3_aa: CASSLGGIGNFYGNTIYF
j_call: TRBJ2-5; cdr3_length: 16; d_call: TRBD2; v_call: TRBV2; clone_size: .; cdr3_nt: TGTGCCAGCAGTATTCTAGCGGGGGGGCCAGTCGAGACCCAGTACTTC; cdr3_aa: CASSILAGGPVETQYF